This is a list of T cell receptor beta chains from one sample in a study of shared T cell receptors in the human thymus. Clones were read by immunoSEQ multiplex PCR, and TCRdb kept only the in-frame ones, dropping some. The data contain about 660,000 clones, around nine tenths of them seen just once; the ten biggest clones take up around 0.01%. This same sample was also part of a study on human thymus T cells.

Sequenced sample: thymocytes. Receptors were obtained from a boy under three years old with a congenital heart defect. Both conserved end residues are part of each CDR3. D genes are given only for firm matches. Some rows mark clone size as missing; the rest say once, few, many or name a class of expanded clone.

size	V	D	J	CDR3	DNA
-	TRBV28	-	TRBJ2-7	CASSPGVFPYEQYF	TGTGCCAGCAGCCCCGGGGTATTTCCCTACGAGCAGTACTTC
-	TRBV12-5	TRBD2	TRBJ2-7	CASGLYPRGAGSDEQYF	TGTGCTAGTGGTTTGTACCCCCGAGGAGCGGGAAGTGACGAGCAGTACTTC
-	TRBV6-5	TRBD2	TRBJ2-7	CASSYQAGGPSEQYF	TGTGCCAGCAGTTACCAAGCGGGAGGGCCCTCCGAGCAGTACTTC
-	TRBV4-3	-	TRBJ1-5	CASSQDWRGNQPQHF	TGCGCCAGCAGCCAAGATTGGCGGGGGAATCAGCCCCAGCATTTT
once	TRBV4-3	-	TRBJ2-5	CASSQDGGGQKTQYF	TGCGCCAGCAGCCAAGATGGGGGGGGGCAGAAGACCCAGTACTTC
-	TRBV5-1	TRBD2	TRBJ2-3	CASRPGRLAGTSTDTQYF	TGCGCCAGCAGACCCGGCCGACTAGCGGGAACTAGCACAGATACGCAGTATTTT
-	TRBV4-3	-	TRBJ1-1	CASSQDHLGHRNTEAFF	TGCGCCAGCAGCCAAGATCATCTGGGACACCGGAACACTGAAGCTTTCTTT
-	TRBV30	TRBD2	TRBJ2-4	CAWSRERGGLDIQYF	TGTGCCTGGAGCAGGGAGCGGGGAGGGTTAGACATTCAGTACTTC
-	TRBV29-1	TRBD1	TRBJ1-2	CSVDGTPGDRGKEDGYTF	TGCAGCGTTGACGGCACGCCCGGGGACAGGGGGAAAGAAGATGGCTACACCTTC
-	TRBV6-1	TRBD2	TRBJ2-1	CASSGVPGLADNEQFF	TGTGCCAGCAGTGGAGTTCCGGGACTAGCGGACAATGAGCAGTTCTTC
-	TRBV5-1	-	TRBJ2-7	CASSLAGTNTYEQYF	TGCGCCAGCAGCTTGGCCGGGACAAACACCTACGAGCAGTACTTC